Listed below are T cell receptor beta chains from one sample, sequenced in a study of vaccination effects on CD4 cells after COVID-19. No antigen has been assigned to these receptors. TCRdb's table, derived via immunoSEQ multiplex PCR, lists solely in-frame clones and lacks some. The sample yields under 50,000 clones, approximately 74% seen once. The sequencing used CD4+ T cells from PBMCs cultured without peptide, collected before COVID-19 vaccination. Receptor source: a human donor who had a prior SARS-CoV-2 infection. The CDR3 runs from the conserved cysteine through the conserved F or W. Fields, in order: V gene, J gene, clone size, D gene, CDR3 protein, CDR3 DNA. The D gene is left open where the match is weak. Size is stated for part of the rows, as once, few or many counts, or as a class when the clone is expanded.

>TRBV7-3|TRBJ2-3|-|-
CASRMDSTDTQYF
TGTGCCAGCAGGATGGACAGCACAGATACGCAGTATTTT
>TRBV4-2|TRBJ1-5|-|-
CASSQEGAGYQPQHF
TGTGCCAGCAGCCAAGAAGGGGCAGGGTATCAGCCCCAGCATTTT
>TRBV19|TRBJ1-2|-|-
CASSWGKDYGYTF
TGTGCCAGTAGCTGGGGAAAAGACTATGGCTACACCTTC
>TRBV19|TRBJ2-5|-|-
CASSILGDSETQYF
TGTGCCAGTAGTATTTTGGGGGATTCAGAGACCCAGTACTTC
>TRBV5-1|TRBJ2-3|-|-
CASSLALLRDTQYF
TGCGCCAGCAGCTTGGCCCTCCTTAGAGATACGCAGTATTTT
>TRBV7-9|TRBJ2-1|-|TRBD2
CASSRLAGHEQFF
TGTGCCAGCAGCAGGCTAGCGGGCCATGAGCAGTTCTTC
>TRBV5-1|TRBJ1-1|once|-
CASSLEVPGNTEAFF
TGCGCCAGCAGCTTGGAGGTTCCGGGTAACACTGAAGCTTTCTTT
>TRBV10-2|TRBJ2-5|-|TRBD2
CASSESRTSGGGETQYF
TGCGCCAGCAGTGAGTCTCGGACTAGCGGGGGGGGAGAGACCCAGTACTTC
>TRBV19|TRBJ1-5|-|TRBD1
CASSGQGGWQPQHF
TGTGCCAGTAGTGGACAGGGCGGATGGCAGCCCCAGCATTTT
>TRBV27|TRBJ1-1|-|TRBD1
CASSPIGTVYPAFF
TGTGCCAGCAGTCCTATAGGGACAGTTTATCCCGCTTTCTTT
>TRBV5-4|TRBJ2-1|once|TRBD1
CASSLDRGNYNEQFF
TGTGCCAGCAGCTTAGACAGGGGAAACTACAATGAGCAGTTCTTC
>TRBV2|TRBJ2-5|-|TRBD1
CARSRDRGRETQYF
TGTGCCAGATCCCGGGACAGGGGGCGTGAGACCCAGTACTTC
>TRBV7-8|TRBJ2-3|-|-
CASSLSLGDTQYF
TGTGCCAGCAGCTTGTCACTGGGAGATACGCAGTATTTT
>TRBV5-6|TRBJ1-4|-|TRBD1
CASSSRQGAIGEKLFF
TGTGCCAGCAGCTCTAGACAGGGGGCAATTGGTGAAAAACTGTTTTTT
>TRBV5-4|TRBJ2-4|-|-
CASSWGWGGTLNIQYF
TGTGCCAGCAGCTGGGGTTGGGGCGGTACCTTAAACATTCAGTACTTC
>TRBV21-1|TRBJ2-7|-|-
CASSKGPREAGEQYF
TGTGCCAGCAGCAAAGGTCCCAGGGAGGCTGGAGAGCAGTACTTC
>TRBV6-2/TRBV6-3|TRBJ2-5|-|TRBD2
CASGPGSGGTQYF
TGTGCCAGCGGCCCAGGCTCGGGAGGGACCCAGTACTTC
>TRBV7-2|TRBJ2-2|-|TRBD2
CASRSLATGELFF
TGTGCCAGCAGATCACTAGCGACCGGGGAGCTGTTTTTT
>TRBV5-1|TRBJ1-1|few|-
CASSRPGYTEAFF
TGCGCCAGCAGCCGCCCCGGGTACACTGAAGCTTTCTTT
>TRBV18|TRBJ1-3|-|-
CASSPLPYSGNTIYF
TGTGCCAGCTCCCCCCTCCCGTACTCTGGAAACACCATATATTTT
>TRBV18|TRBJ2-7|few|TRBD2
CASSPTSGRADEQYF
TGTGCCAGCTCACCCACTAGCGGGAGAGCCGACGAGCAGTACTTC
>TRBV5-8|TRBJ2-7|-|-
CASSLVVGAARDEQYF
TGTGCCAGCAGCTTGGTCGTAGGGGCAGCACGAGATGAGCAGTACTTC
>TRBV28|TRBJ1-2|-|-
CASSLPRMPAGYTF
TGTGCCAGCAGTTTACCCCGCATGCCCGCTGGCTACACCTTC
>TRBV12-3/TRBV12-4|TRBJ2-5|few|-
CASSRSGEETQYF
TGTGCCAGCAGCCGTAGCGGAGAAGAGACCCAGTACTTC
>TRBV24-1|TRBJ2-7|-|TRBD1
CATSETGAIYEQYF
TGTGCCACCAGTGAGACAGGGGCTATCTACGAGCAGTACTTC
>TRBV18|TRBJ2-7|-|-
CASSLLASSYEQYF
TGTGCCAGCTCTCTTCTCGCTAGCTCCTACGAGCAGTACTTC
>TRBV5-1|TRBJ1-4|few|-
CASSWDNEKLFF
TGCGCCAGCAGCTGGGATAATGAAAAACTGTTTTTT
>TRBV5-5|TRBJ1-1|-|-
CASSFPDGTEAFF
TGTGCCAGCAGCTTCCCCGACGGGACTGAAGCTTTCTTT
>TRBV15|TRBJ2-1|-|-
CATSSSGYSYNEQFF
TGTGCCACCAGCAGTAGCGGTTACTCCTACAATGAGCAGTTCTTC
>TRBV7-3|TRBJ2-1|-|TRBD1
CASSWTGGTEQFF
TGTGCCAGCAGCTGGACAGGGGGCACTGAGCAGTTCTTC
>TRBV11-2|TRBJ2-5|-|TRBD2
CASSPYSGRLGETQYF
TGTGCCAGCAGCCCGTATAGCGGGAGGTTGGGGGAGACCCAGTACTTC
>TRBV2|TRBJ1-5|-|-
CASSVRGPQHF
TGTGCCAGCAGCGTCCGCGGGCCCCAGCATTTT
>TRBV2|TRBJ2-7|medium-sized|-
CASNDAGKAYEQYF
TGTGCCAGCAACGACGCCGGGAAAGCCTACGAGCAGTACTTC
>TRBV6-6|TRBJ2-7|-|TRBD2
CASSSRLAGTYEQYF
TGTGCCAGCAGTTCCAGGCTAGCGGGAACGTACGAGCAGTACTTC
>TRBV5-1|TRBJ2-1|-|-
CASSLEGGRGNEQFF
TGCGCCAGCAGCTTGGAGGGGGGGCGAGGGAATGAGCAGTTCTTC
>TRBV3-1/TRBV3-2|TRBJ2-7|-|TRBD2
CASSQVLGGGSSYEQYF
TGTGCCAGCAGCCAAGTCCTTGGCGGGGGAAGCTCCTACGAGCAGTACTTC
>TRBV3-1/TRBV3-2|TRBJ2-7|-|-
CASEKRGRGTYEQYF
TGTGCCAGCGAAAAGCGAGGGCGTGGCACGTACGAGCAGTACTTC
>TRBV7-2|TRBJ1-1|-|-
CASSSETASMNTEAFF
TGTGCCAGCAGCTCCGAGACAGCGAGCATGAACACTGAAGCTTTCTTT
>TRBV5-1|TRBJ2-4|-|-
CASREQAPDNIQYF
TGCGCCAGCAGAGAACAGGCCCCGGACAACATTCAGTACTTC
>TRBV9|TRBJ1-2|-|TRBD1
CASSLTGGRGYTF
TGTGCCAGCAGCCTCACAGGGGGACGGGGCTACACCTTC
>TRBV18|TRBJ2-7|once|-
CASSPIGDEQYF
TGTGCCAGCTCACCCATCGGTGACGAGCAGTACTTC
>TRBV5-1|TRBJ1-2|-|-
CASSPIGQLYYGYTF
TGCGCCAGCAGCCCCATAGGGCAGCTATACTATGGCTACACCTTC
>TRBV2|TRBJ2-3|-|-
CASRTRSDTQYF
TGTGCCAGCAGGACTAGATCGGATACGCAGTATTTT
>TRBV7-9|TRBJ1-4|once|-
CASSPSSVGGTNEKLFF
TGTGCCAGCAGCCCTTCCTCGGTGGGAGGAACTAATGAAAAACTGTTTTTT
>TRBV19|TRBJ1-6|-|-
CASPKGDASGGFGSPLHF
TGTGCCAGCCCCAAAGGGGATGCGAGCGGAGGGTTTGGGTCACCCCTCCACTTT
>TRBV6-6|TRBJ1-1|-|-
CASSPVQKLNTEAFF
TGTGCCAGCAGTCCCGTTCAAAAATTGAACACTGAAGCTTTCTTT
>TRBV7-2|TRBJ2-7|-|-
CASSRGYTYEQYF
TGTGCCAGCAGCCGAGGATATACCTACGAGCAGTACTTC
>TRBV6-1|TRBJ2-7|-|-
CASSEAGENYEQYF
TGTGCCAGCAGTGAAGCGGGAGAAAACTACGAGCAGTACTTC
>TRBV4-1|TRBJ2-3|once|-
CASSHPGLRTDTQYF
TGCGCCAGCAGCCATCCGGGACTCCGCACAGATACGCAGTATTTT
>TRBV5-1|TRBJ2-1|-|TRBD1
CASSSSATGDKFF
TGCGCCAGCAGCAGCAGCGCGACAGGGGATAAGTTCTTC
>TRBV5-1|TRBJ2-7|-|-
CASRSGGVRYEQYF
TGCGCCAGCAGAAGTGGGGGTGTAAGGTACGAGCAGTACTTC
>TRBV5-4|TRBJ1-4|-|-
CASSFLGTDYNEKLFF
TGTGCCAGCAGCTTTTTGGGGACGGACTATAATGAAAAACTGTTTTTT
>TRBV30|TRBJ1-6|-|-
CAWSVAGTYNSPLHF
TGTGCCTGGAGTGTTGCGGGGACCTATAATTCACCCCTCCACTTT
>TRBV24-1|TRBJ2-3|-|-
CATSAFPGATDTQYF
TGTGCCACCAGTGCTTTCCCTGGGGCAACAGATACGCAGTATTTT
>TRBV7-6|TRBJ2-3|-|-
CASSLEAGGLTDTQYF
TGTGCCAGCAGCTTAGAGGCAGGGGGACTCACAGATACGCAGTATTTT
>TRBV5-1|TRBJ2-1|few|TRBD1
CASSLDSPDRGYNEQFF
TGCGCCAGCAGCTTGGACTCCCCGGACAGGGGGTACAATGAGCAGTTCTTC
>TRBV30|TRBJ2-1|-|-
CAWSPRSSYNEQFF
TGTGCCTGGAGTCCTAGAAGCTCCTACAATGAGCAGTTCTTC